A selection of T cell receptor beta chains follows, all from one sample in a study of technical replicates of blood from a handful of donors. Profiled with immunoSEQ multiplex PCR; TCRdb holds only in-frame clones, not every one. The data show roughly 79,000 clones, around 92% seen once. The sample was T cells isolated from PBMCs. These receptors came from a human donor in good health. Some clones in this sample may be carry-over from other donors' samples. Both conserved end residues are part of each CDR3. The D gene is left open where the match is weak. The size of a clone is reported for some rows only, either as once, few or many, or as a class for expanded clones.

NA	TRBD2	TRBJ2-1	TRBV12-5	14	CASGRLAGDRGQFF	TGTGCTAGTGGTAGGCTAGCGGGAGACCGGGGGCAGTTCTTC
NA	TRBD1	TRBJ2-4	TRBV18	14	CASSLRQGVNIQYF	TGTGCCAGCTCACTACGACAGGGCGTAAACATTCAGTACTTC
NA	TRBD1	TRBJ2-1	TRBV27	15	CASSFTGGSNNEQFF	TGTGCCAGCAGTTTTACAGGGGGCTCTAACAATGAGCAGTTCTTC
once	TRBD2	TRBJ2-3	TRBV6-4	16	CASSDSASGGADTQYF	TGTGCCAGCAGTGACTCTGCTAGCGGGGGGGCAGATACGCAGTATTTT
NA	NA	TRBJ2-1	TRBV10-1	15	CASSVSTASYNEQFF	TGCGCCAGCAGTGTAAGTACAGCCTCCTACAATGAGCAGTTCTTC
NA	TRBD1	TRBJ2-1	TRBV7-3	18	CASSQIPGTGGSYNEQFF	TGTGCCAGCAGCCAGATTCCTGGAACAGGGGGCTCCTACAATGAGCAGTTCTTC
NA	TRBD2	TRBJ2-1	TRBV4-1	15	CASSQIELRENEQFF	TGCGCCAGCAGCCAAATAGAGCTGCGGGAGAATGAGCAGTTCTTC
NA	NA	TRBJ1-2	TRBV30	15	CAWSGLTGIGYGYTF	TGTGCCTGGAGTGGACTAACAGGGATTGGCTATGGCTACACCTTC
NA	NA	TRBJ2-1	TRBV19	16	CASSIRSGDPYNEQFF	TGTGCCAGTAGTATAAGAAGCGGCGATCCTTACAATGAGCAGTTCTTC
NA	NA	TRBJ1-2	TRBV19	13	CASSRQGIDGYTF	TGTGCCAGTAGTAGGCAGGGGATCGATGGCTACACCTTC
NA	TRBD1	TRBJ1-1	TRBV7-9	14	CASSIRQGDTEAFF	TGTGCCAGCAGCATCAGACAGGGCGACACTGAAGCTTTCTTT
NA	NA	TRBJ2-6	TRBV7-3	16	CASSLRGVSGANVLTF	TGTGCCAGCAGCTTAAGGGGGGTTTCTGGGGCCAACGTCCTGACTTTC
NA	NA	TRBJ2-7	TRBV19	13	CASSVGSSYEQYF	TGTGCCAGTAGTGTCGGGAGCTCCTACGAGCAGTACTTC
NA	NA	TRBJ1-3	TRBV5-4	16	CASSLGGLSSGNTIYF	TGTGCCAGCAGCCTGGGAGGCCTTTCTTCTGGAAACACCATATATTTT
few	TRBD1	TRBJ1-2	TRBV7-9	15	CASSLESGTGNGYTF	TGTGCCAGCAGCTTAGAATCTGGGACAGGGAATGGCTACACCTTC
few	TRBD1	TRBJ1-1	TRBV27	15	CASSLSGQGVTEAFF	TGTGCCAGCAGTTTATCCGGACAGGGTGTCACTGAAGCTTTCTTT
NA	NA	TRBJ2-2	TRBV10-1	14	CASSDREGTGELFF	TGCGCCAGCAGTGACAGGGAAGGGACCGGGGAGCTGTTTTTT
NA	TRBD1	TRBJ1-2	TRBV30	15	CAWSSGQGSLGGYTF	TGTGCCTGGAGTTCGGGACAGGGTTCTTTAGGTGGCTACACCTTC
NA	NA	TRBJ1-4	TRBV6-5	15	CASSYRGTENEKLFF	TGTGCCAGCAGTTACAGGGGGACGGAGAATGAAAAACTGTTTTTT
once	TRBD2	TRBJ2-5	TRBV7-2	17	CASSLWLAGGRGETQYF	TGTGCCAGCAGCTTATGGTTAGCGGGGGGAAGAGGGGAGACCCAGTACTTC
NA	TRBD2	TRBJ2-4	TRBV27	16	CASSSNGGEDKNIQYF	TGTGCCAGCAGTAGCAACGGGGGGGAGGACAAAAACATTCAGTACTTC
NA	NA	TRBJ2-7	TRBV6-1	14	CASSPSGIIYEQYF	TGTGCCAGCAGCCCCAGCGGAATTATCTACGAGCAGTACTTC
NA	TRBD1	TRBJ1-2	TRBV5-1	15	CASSASTGERYGYTF	TGCGCCAGCAGCGCTTCAACAGGGGAGCGCTATGGCTACACCTTC
NA	TRBD2	TRBJ2-7	TRBV27	16	CASSSGLGGNPYEQYF	TGTGCCAGCAGTTCCGGACTAGGCGGCAACCCCTACGAGCAGTACTTC
NA	NA	TRBJ1-1	TRBV4-1	15	CASSLMDSLNTEAFF	TGCGCCAGCAGCCTCATGGACAGCTTGAACACTGAAGCTTTCTTT